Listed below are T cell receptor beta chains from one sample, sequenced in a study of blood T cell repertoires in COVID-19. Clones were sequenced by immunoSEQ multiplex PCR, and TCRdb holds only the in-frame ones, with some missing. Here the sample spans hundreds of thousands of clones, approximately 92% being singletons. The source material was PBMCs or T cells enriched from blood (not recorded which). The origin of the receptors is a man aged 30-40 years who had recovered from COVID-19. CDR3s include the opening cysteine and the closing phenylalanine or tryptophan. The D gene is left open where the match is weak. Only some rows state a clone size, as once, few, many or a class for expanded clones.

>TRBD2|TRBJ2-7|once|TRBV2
CASSRLGGSSSYEQYF
TGTGCCAGCAGTAGGCTAGGCGGGAGCTCGTCCTACGAGCAGTACTTC
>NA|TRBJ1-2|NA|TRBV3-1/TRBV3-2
CASRPESGSAGQGYTF
TGTGCCAGCAGACCTGAATCGGGCAGCGCAGGGCAAGGCTACACCTTC
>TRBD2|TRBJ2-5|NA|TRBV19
CASSISLAGGGETQYF
TGTGCCAGTAGTATAAGTCTAGCGGGAGGAGGAGAGACCCAGTACTTC
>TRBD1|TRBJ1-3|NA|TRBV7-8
CASSPTGGDSGNTIYF
TGTGCCAGCAGCCCGACAGGGGGAGACTCTGGAAACACCATATATTTT
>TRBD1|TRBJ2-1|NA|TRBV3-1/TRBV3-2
CASSKGQGAFF
TGTGCCAGCAGCAAAGGACAGGGTGCGTTCTTC
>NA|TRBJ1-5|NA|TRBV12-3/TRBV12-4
CASSVLNQPQHF
TGTGCCAGCAGTGTGTTAAATCAGCCCCAGCATTTT
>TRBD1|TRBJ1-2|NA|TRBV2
CARGQGIYGYTF
TGTGCCCGGGGACAGGGTATTTATGGCTACACCTTC
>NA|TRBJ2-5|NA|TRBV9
CASSPHAGSGTQYF
TGTGCCAGCAGCCCCCATGCGGGATCGGGGACCCAGTACTTC
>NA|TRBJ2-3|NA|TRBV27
CASSLASPELTDTQYF
TGTGCCAGCAGTTTGGCTAGCCCCGAGCTAACAGATACGCAGTATTTT
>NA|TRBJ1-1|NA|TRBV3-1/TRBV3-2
CASSPGFGTGLETEAFF
TGTGCCAGCAGCCCAGGGTTTGGAACAGGGTTGGAAACTGAAGCTTTCTTT
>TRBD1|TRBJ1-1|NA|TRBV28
CASSLPTTGSTEAFF
TGTGCCAGCAGTCTACCCACGACAGGGAGCACTGAAGCTTTCTTT
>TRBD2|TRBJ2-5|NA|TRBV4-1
CASSQTSGTPYLVETQYF
TGCGCCAGCAGCCAGACTAGCGGAACCCCCTACCTAGTTGAGACCCAGTACTTC
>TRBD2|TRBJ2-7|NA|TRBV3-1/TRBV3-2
CASRLAGGYEQYF
TGTGCCAGCAGACTGGCGGGGGGATACGAGCAGTACTTC
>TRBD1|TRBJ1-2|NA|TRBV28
CASLPGTGTYTF
TGTGCCAGCCTTCCCGGGACAGGTACCTACACCTTC
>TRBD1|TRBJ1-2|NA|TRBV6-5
CASSLDRPYGYTF
TGTGCCAGCAGTCTGGACAGGCCGTATGGCTACACCTTC
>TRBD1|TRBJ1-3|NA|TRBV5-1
CASSLGQGAGNTIYF
TGCGCCAGCAGCTTGGGACAGGGAGCCGGAAACACCATATATTTT
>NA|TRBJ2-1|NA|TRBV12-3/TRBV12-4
CASSLGGEQFF
TGTGCCAGCAGCCTGGGGGGTGAGCAGTTCTTC
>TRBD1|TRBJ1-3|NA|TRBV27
CARVAGQGSGNTIYF
TGTGCCAGAGTGGCCGGACAGGGGTCTGGAAACACCATATATTTT
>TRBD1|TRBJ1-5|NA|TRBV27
CATKPGTGDQPQHF
TGTGCCACCAAACCCGGGACAGGAGATCAGCCCCAGCATTTT
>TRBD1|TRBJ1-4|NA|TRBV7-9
CASSPPIEGANEKLFF
TGTGCCAGCAGCCCACCCATCGAGGGGGCGAATGAAAAACTGTTTTTT
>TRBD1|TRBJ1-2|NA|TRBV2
CASSVQGANGYTF
TGTGCCAGCAGTGTACAGGGGGCAAATGGCTACACCTTC
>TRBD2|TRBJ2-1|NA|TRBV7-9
CASSASPSGSYNEQFF
TGTGCCAGCAGCGCATCTCCTAGCGGATCCTACAATGAGCAGTTCTTC
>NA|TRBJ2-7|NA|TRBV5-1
CASTADYSYEQYF
TGCGCCAGCACGGCGGACTACTCCTACGAGCAGTACTTC
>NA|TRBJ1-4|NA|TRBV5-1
CASSVTGGIATNEKLFF
TGCGCCAGCAGCGTGACAGGAGGCATTGCAACTAATGAAAAACTGTTTTTT
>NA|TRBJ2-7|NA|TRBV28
CASSLQGRGYF
TGTGCCAGCAGTTTACAAGGCCGGGGGTACTTC
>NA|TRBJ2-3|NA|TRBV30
CAWSPSSNRGQYF
TGTGCCTGGAGCCCCTCTAGCAATCGGGGGCAGTATTTT
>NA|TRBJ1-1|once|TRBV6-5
CASTRDSSNTEAFF
TGTGCCAGCACCAGAGACAGTTCCAACACTGAAGCTTTCTTT
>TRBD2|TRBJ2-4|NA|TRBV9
CASSAAPGGRDGNIQYF
TGTGCCAGCAGCGCCGCTCCGGGGGGGCGCGACGGAAACATTCAGTACTTC
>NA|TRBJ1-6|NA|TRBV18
CASSPSVGSYNSPLHF
TGTGCCAGCTCACCATCAGTTGGCTCCTATAATTCACCCCTCCACTTT
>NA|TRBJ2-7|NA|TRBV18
CASSPPSSLAYEQYF
TGTGCCAGCTCACCACCCAGCAGCTTAGCGTACGAGCAGTACTTC
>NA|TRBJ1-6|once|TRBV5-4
CASSSEPQGNNSPLHF
TGTGCCAGCAGCTCGGAACCCCAGGGTAATAATTCACCCCTCCACTTT
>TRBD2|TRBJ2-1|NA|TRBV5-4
CASSSGTMNEQFF
TGTGCCAGCAGCTCCGGGACTATGAATGAGCAGTTCTTC
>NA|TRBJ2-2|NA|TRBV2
CASSDDTGELFF
TGTGCCAGCAGTGACGACACCGGGGAGCTGTTTTTT
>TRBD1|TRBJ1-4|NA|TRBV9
CASSSGQGRTNEKLFF
TGTGCCAGCAGCTCGGGACAGGGGAGAACTAATGAAAAACTGTTTTTT
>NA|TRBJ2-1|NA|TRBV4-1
CASSQVGRVVNEQFF
TGCGCCAGCAGCCAAGTGGGCAGGGTGGTAAATGAGCAGTTCTTC
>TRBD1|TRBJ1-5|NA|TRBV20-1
CSASSGGGSNQPQHF
TGCAGTGCTAGTTCAGGGGGTGGTTCCAATCAGCCCCAGCATTTT
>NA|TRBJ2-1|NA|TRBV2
CATKAQTEFF
TGTGCCACAAAAGCCCAAACCGAGTTCTTC
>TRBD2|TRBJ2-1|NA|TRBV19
CASSIVLLPGGSGNEQFF
TGTGCCAGTAGTATAGTGCTGTTGCCCGGCGGGAGTGGAAATGAGCAGTTCTTC
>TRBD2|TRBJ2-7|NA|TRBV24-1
CATSDEASGRARKQYF
TGTGCCACCAGTGATGAGGCCAGCGGGAGGGCTAGGAAGCAGTACTTC
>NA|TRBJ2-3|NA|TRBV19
CASSLQGVADTQYF
TGTGCCAGTAGTCTCCAGGGCGTTGCAGATACGCAGTATTTT
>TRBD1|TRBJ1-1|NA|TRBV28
CASSGQVTNTEAFF
TGTGCCAGCAGTGGACAGGTAACGAACACTGAAGCTTTCTTT
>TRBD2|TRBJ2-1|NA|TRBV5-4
CASSFTSGRSSYNEQFF
TGTGCCAGCAGCTTTACTAGCGGTCGGAGCTCCTACAATGAGCAGTTCTTC
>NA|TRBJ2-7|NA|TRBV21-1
CASSRPEYALYSYEQYF
TGTGCCAGCAGCCGTCCCGAGTATGCCCTTTACTCCTACGAGCAGTACTTC
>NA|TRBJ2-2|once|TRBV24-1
CATSEGGLRGKVGELFF
TGTGCCACCAGTGAGGGGGGACTTCGCGGGAAGGTCGGGGAGCTGTTTTTT
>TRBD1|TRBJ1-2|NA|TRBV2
CASSASRGTGRSTF
TGTGCCAGCAGTGCCTCCCGGGGGACAGGGCGTAGCACCTTC
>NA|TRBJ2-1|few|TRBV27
CASSPLASPGVPRNEQFF
TGTGCCAGCAGCCCCCTAGCGTCCCCGGGAGTTCCGCGCAATGAGCAGTTCTTC
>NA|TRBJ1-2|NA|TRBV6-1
CASSDRVGYTF
TGTGCCAGCAGTGACAGGGTGGGCTACACCTTC
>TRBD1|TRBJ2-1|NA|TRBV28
CASSLSGQGAYNEQFF
TGTGCCAGCAGTTTATCCGGACAGGGGGCCTACAATGAGCAGTTCTTC
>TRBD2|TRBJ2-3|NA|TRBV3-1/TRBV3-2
CASSRYLAGVDTQYF
TGTGCCAGCAGCCGGTACTTAGCGGGAGTAGATACGCAGTATTTT
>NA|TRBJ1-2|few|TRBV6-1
CASSEGVGQSYGYTF
TGTGCCAGCAGTGAAGGGGTGGGACAAAGCTATGGCTACACCTTC
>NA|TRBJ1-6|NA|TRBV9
CASSVARDSPLHF
TGTGCCAGCAGCGTAGCCAGGGATTCACCCCTCCACTTT
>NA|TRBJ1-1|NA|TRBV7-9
CASSLYGGGRNTEAFF
TGTGCCAGCAGCTTATATGGGGGAGGAAGGAACACTGAAGCTTTCTTT
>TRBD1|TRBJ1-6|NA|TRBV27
CASRPGQPNSPLHF
TGTGCCAGCAGGCCGGGACAGCCTAATTCACCCCTCCACTTT
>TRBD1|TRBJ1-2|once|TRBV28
CASRSGQETYGYTF
TGTGCCAGCAGGTCGGGACAGGAGACCTATGGCTACACCTTC
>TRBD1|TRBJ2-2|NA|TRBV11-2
CASSLFDRDTGELFF
TGTGCCAGCAGCTTATTCGACAGGGATACCGGGGAGCTGTTTTTT